These 21 T cell receptor beta chains came from one sample sequenced in a study of blood T cell repertoires in COVID-19. Assay: immunoSEQ multiplex PCR; the TCRdb copy retains only in-frame clones and omits some. The sample records around 79,000 clones, about 83% being singletons. The specimen was peripheral blood. All receptors come from an older woman with acute or convalescent COVID-19.

The chain links TRBV20-1 to TRBJ1-3; D unclear. V lost 7 bases, J lost 8 bases, and 12 bases lay in between. Germline V lookup: CDR1 DFQATT, CDR2 SNEGSKA (reference sequence). The CDR3 length is 11 residues. CDR3 in DNA: TGCAGTGTTAGTGACGGGGACACCATATATTTT. Protein: CSVSDGDTIYF.

In nucleotides, the CDR3 is TGTGCCAGCATCGGAAGCTGGACACACCGTTCTGGAAACACCATATATTTT. Translated, it gives CASIGSWTHRSGNTIYF. The rearrangement joins TRBV2 to TRBJ1-3, with D perhaps TRBD1 (5 bases). Germline lookup yields CDR1 SNHLY and CDR2 FYNNEI. CDR3 length equals 17 residues. V dropped 7 bases and J dropped 1 base, with 20 bases sitting between them.

The chain employs TRBV4-2 and TRBJ2-2; TRBD2 is a possible D gene (5 bases). Germline values: CDR1 LGHNA, CDR2 YNFKEQ. Deletions cut 3 bases from V and 4 bases from J, with 9 bases between. This CDR3 is built from 14 residues. The DNA for the CDR3 is TGTGCCAGCAGCCAGGGTGCGGGCACCGGGGAGCTGTTTTTT. This sequence encodes CASSQGAGTGELFF.

The genes are TRBV18 and TRBJ1-2; TRBD1 agrees at 9 bases. Germline V gene sequence: CDR1 KGHSH, CDR2 LQKENI. With V trimmed by 2 bases and J by 2 bases, 3 bases remained unmatched. This CDR3 is 15 amino acids long. CDR3 nucleotides: TGTGCCAGCTCACCAACCGGACAGGGGAACTATGGCTACACCTTC. This codes for CASSPTGQGNYGYTF.

Remarks on this clone: Other DNA sequences from this sample encode an identical CDR3 as well. CDR3 in DNA: TGTGCCAGCAGCCCGGGGGGCTACGAGCAGTACTTC. It is translated as CASSPGGYEQYF. This chain connects TRBV3-1 (or the pseudogene TRBV3-2) to TRBJ2-7; TRBD2 aligns across 7 bases. The CDR3 contains 12 residues. The V segment lost 4 bases and the J segment 3 bases; nucleotides outside the gene matches: 0. Germline CDR1 is LGHDT and CDR2 is YNNKEL (reference sequence).

This clone was recorded only once. V usage is TRBV5-6 and J usage is TRBJ1-2, with D unclear. The CDR3 has 16 residues. Deletions cut 1 base from V and 2 bases from J, with 15 bases between. Per the germline V gene, CDR1 is SGHDT and CDR2 is YYEEEE. This chain's CDR3 is CASSLQIEVQNYGYTF. For the CDR3, the DNA is TGTGCCAGCAGCTTGCAAATTGAGGTACAAAACTATGGCTACACCTTC.

The chain has TRBV5-1 and TRBJ1-4; possible D gene TRBD1, 6 bases. CDR3 length: 14 residues. Trimming cost V 5 bases and J 3 bases, with 11 bases left between them. Germline V CDR1 and CDR2: SGHRS, YFSETQ. The CDR3 DNA reads as TGCGCCAGCAGAACAGGGTTGGCTAATGAAAAACTGTTTTTT. Translated, it gives CASRTGLANEKLFF.

The chain links TRBV6-5 to TRBJ1-5; tentatively, D is TRBD1 (6 bases). V dropped 6 bases and J dropped 7 bases, with 19 bases sitting between them. The CDR3 is 15 amino acids. Germline lookup yields CDR1 MNHEY and CDR2 SVGAGI. As DNA, the CDR3 is TGTGCCAGCAGAAACCCTGGGGGCGAAGGCCAGCCCCAGCATTTT. It yields the protein CASRNPGGEGQPQHF.

This chain joins TRBV7-6 and TRBJ2-3, with unresolved D. Germline CDR1 SGHVS, CDR2 FNYEAQ. The CDR3 loop spans 13 amino acids. V was shortened by 5 bases and J by 4 bases, with 10 bases between the two germline ends. CDR3 DNA: TGTGCCAGCAGCATCTCACTCGCAGATACGCAGTATTTT. It specifies CASSISLADTQYF.

The chain links TRBV15 to TRBJ1-1, with TRBD1 matching 7 bases. Trimming cost V 1 base and J 0 bases; bases outside gene matches: 2. Germline V CDR1 and CDR2: LNHNV, YYDKDF (reference sequence). CDR3 size: 15 residues. CDR3 sequence: CATSRGDSMNTEAFF. The CDR3 region has the DNA TGTGCCACCAGCAGAGGGGACAGCATGAACACTGAAGCTTTCTTT.

V and J are TRBV20-1 and TRBJ1-1; tentatively, D is TRBD1 (5 bases). Looked up from germline, CDR1 is DFQATT and CDR2 is SNEGSKA (reference sequence). The CDR3 has 15 amino acids. Trimming removed 3 bases at V and 3 bases at J, with 17 bases between. The CDR3 region is CSASSTRAGDTEAFF. The DNA of the CDR3 is TGCAGTGCTAGTAGCACCAGGGCGGGGGACACTGAAGCTTTCTTT.

This clone was found once. V is TRBV10-2 and J is TRBJ2-3, with 9 bases matching TRBD2. Germline loops: CDR1 WSHSY, CDR2 SAAADI. V was pared by 4 bases and J by 1 base, with 9 bases of the junction left unmatched. The CDR3 contains 17 residues. CDR3 DNA sequence: TGCGCCAGCAGTGGGCGGGGGGGCTCGATCCGCACAGATACGCAGTATTTT. Protein product: CASSGRGGSIRTDTQYF.

CDR3 region: CASSPGGAKETQYF. CDR3 coding DNA: TGTGCCAGCAGCCCCGGGGGGGCGAAGGAGACCCAGTACTTC. The rearrangement uses TRBV6-5 and TRBJ2-5; 8 bases align to TRBD2. Trimming at V came to 6 bases and at J to 5 bases, leaving 8 bases not matched to a gene. The CDR3 spans 14 residues. Germline V CDR1 and CDR2: MNHEY, SVGAGI.

The chain recombines TRBV6-5 with TRBJ1-2; D not resolved. Trimming left V 6 bases short and J 3 bases short, with 5 bases between. CDR1 and CDR2 from the germline V gene are MNHEY and SVGAGI. The CDR3 is 11 residues long. CDR3 sequence (DNA): TGTGCCAGCAGCGGTTACTATGGCTACACCTTC. Residues: CASSGYYGYTF.

The V call is TRBV5-4, the J call TRBJ1-2; tentatively, D is TRBD1 (6 bases). CDR1 SGHNT and CDR2 YYREEE come from the germline V gene (reference sequence). The germline V and J ends were trimmed by 4 bases and 1 base, with 11 bases remaining between them. CDR3 size: 14 residues. The CDR3 is CASSALQGNYGYTF. Written as DNA, the CDR3 is TGTGCCAGCAGCGCCTTACAGGGTAACTATGGCTACACCTTC.

This clone showed up just once. The chain couples TRBV7-3 to TRBJ1-1; D not resolved. The germline V and J ends were trimmed by 4 bases and 4 bases, with 10 bases remaining between them. Germline loops: CDR1 SGHTA, CDR2 FQGTGA. The CDR3 spans 13 residues. CDR3: CASSSVARTEAFF. As DNA, the CDR3 is TGTGCCAGCAGCTCCGTGGCTCGCACTGAAGCTTTCTTT.

This sequence joins TRBV7-6 and TRBJ1-6, with D uncertain. Germline V gene data show CDR1 as SGHVS and CDR2 as FNYEAQ. V was shortened by 2 bases and J by 2 bases, with 7 bases between the two germline ends. The CDR3 has 15 residues. The CDR3 DNA is TGTGCCAGCAGCTTACGCGATACCTATAATTCACCCCTCCACTTT. Encoded protein: CASSLRDTYNSPLHF.

The chain recombines TRBV10-1 with TRBJ2-1; TRBD1 might be the D (6 bases). V was cut by 8 bases and J by 4 bases, with 12 bases left in between. The CDR3 covers 13 residues. Germline-derived CDR1 and CDR2 are WNHNN and SYGVQD (reference sequence). Here the CDR3 reads CASGKTGYNEQFF. Here the CDR3 DNA reads TGCGCCAGCGGCAAAACAGGGTACAATGAGCAGTTCTTC.

The V call is TRBV19, the J call TRBJ1-1, with D perhaps TRBD1 (5 bases). V was shortened by 3 bases and J by 1 base, with 6 bases between the two germline ends. Per germline, CDR1 LNHDA and CDR2 SQIVND (reference sequence). This CDR3 is built from 13 residues. The CDR3 DNA reads TGTGCCAGTAGTATCCAGGGGAACACTGAAGCTTTCTTT. Protein product: CASSIQGNTEAFF.

The gene calls are TRBV12-3 or TRBV12-4 and TRBJ2-7, with 8 nucleotides matching TRBD1. The CDR3 totals 13 residues. V lost 2 bases, J lost 5 bases, and 2 bases stayed unmatched. Here the CDR3 DNA reads TGTGCCAGCAGTTTAACAGGGGGGAACGAGCAGTACTTC. This sequence encodes CASSLTGGNEQYF.

CDR3 bases: TGTGCCAGCAGCCTAGGACTAGCGTCGGCAGATACGCAGTATTTT. Protein: CASSLGLASADTQYF. The rearrangement links TRBV27 to TRBJ2-3, with 9 positions matching TRBD2. CDR3 length: 15 amino acids. With V trimmed by 6 bases and J by 4 bases, 8 bases remained unmatched. Germline V gene lookup returns CDR1 MNHEY and CDR2 SMNVEV (reference sequence).